This TCR beta chain was recovered during a study of blood T cell repertoires in COVID-19. Study summary: The United States, Italy and Spain provided the acute and convalescent COVID-19 samples. Sources were T cells, B-cell-depleted T cells, or PBMCs; the material itself was cDNA or gDNA.

Study processing details: Cell counts per sample came from amplifying reference gene primers. The protocol was immunoSEQ multiplex PCR, while the TCRdb copy is restricted to in-frame clones and leaves out a portion. D and trimming come from the DNA, and the V and J calls and clone size come from that table. There are 90,000 to 100,000 clones in the sample; roughly 80% occur only once, and about 4.5% lies in the top ten. This TCR came from a man in his 60s with acute or convalescent COVID-19. Sequenced sample: peripheral blood.

In DNA form, the CDR3 reads TGTGCCAGCAGCCGCCCGGGGAATTCACCCCTCCACTTT. Its translation: CASSRPGNSPLHF. V and J are TRBV6-6 and TRBJ1-6, with D unclear. Germline-derived CDR1 and CDR2 are MNHNY and SVGAGI (reference sequence). The CDR3 covers 13 residues. Deletions cut 6 bases from V and 7 bases from J, with 10 bases between.